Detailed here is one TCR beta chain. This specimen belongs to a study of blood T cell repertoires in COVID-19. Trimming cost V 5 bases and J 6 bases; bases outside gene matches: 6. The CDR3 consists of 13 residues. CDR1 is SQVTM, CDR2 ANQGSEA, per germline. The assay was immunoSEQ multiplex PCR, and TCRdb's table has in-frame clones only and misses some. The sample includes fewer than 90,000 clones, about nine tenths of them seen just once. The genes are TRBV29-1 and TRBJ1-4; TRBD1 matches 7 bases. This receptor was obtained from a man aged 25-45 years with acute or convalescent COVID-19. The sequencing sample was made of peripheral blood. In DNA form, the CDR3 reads TGCAGCGTTACAGGGGAGTCGTATGAAAAACTGTTTTTT. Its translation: CSVTGESYEKLFF.